The 32 T cell receptor beta chains presented below share a single source sample, sequenced in a study of type 1 and type 2 diabetes patients. Genomic DNA was the PCR template. A primer set of 30 forward and 13 reverse primers amplified the CDR3. Via MiXCR, TCRdb re-called the multiplex PCR reads, giving one row per CDR3 protein. The sample records some 250,000 distinct CDR3 sequences, 47% being singletons. The sample taken for sequencing was peripheral blood mononuclear cells (PBMCs). The receptor set was obtained from a man aged 18 to 35 with type 2 diabetes.

The J gene is TRBJ1-2, the V gene TRBV30, with 7 bases lining up with TRBD1. The germline gives CDR1 GTSNPN, CDR2 SVGIG (reference sequence). V gave up 7 bases and J gave up 2 bases; unmatched junction bases: 10. The CDR3 is 14 residues long. Here the CDR3 reads CASTGEGANYGYTF. Written as DNA, the CDR3 is TGTGCCTCGACTGGCGAGGGGGCCAACTATGGCTACACCTTC.

This clonotype was detected ten times or more. The rearrangement links TRBV20-1 to TRBJ1-1; unclear D gene. CDR1 DFQATT and CDR2 SNEGSKA come from the germline V gene (reference sequence). This CDR3 is 13 amino acids long. The V end lost 6 bases, the J end lost 1 base, and 12 bases lay between the germline ends. CDR3: CSALQGPNTEAFF. For the CDR3, the DNA is TGCAGTGCCTTACAAGGCCCGAACACTGAAGCTTTCTTT.

This sequence joins TRBV30 and TRBJ1-1; 7 bases are a match to TRBD1. The V gene end was trimmed by 2 bases and the J gene end by 4 bases; junction bases not matched to a gene: 7. The V gene's germline CDR1 is GTSNPN and CDR2 SVGIG (reference sequence). The CDR3 extends over 14 amino acids. CDR3 residues: CAWSPGTVPTEAFF. The DNA for the CDR3 is TGTGCCTGGAGTCCCGGGACAGTGCCCACTGAAGCTTTCTTT. The full variable domain, rest sourced from reference TRBV30 and TRBJ1-1, is SQTIHQWPATLVQPVGSPLSLECTVEGTSNPNLYWYRQAAGRGLQLLFYSVGIGQISSEVPQNLSASRPQDRQFILSSKKLLLSDSGFYLCAWSPGTVPTEAFFGQGTRLTVV.

J is TRBJ2-1 and V is TRBV6-1; D unclear. TRBJ2-7 explains the end of the DNA better; the J call may be wrong. The germline V gene has CDR1 MNHNS and CDR2 SASEGT. This CDR3 comprises 17 residues. Here the CDR3 reads CASSEFRRMGSENEQYF. The CDR3 DNA is TGTGCCAGCAGTGAATTCAGACGGATGGGTTCGGAAAACGAGCAGTACTTC.

This clonotype was counted only a few times. The rearrangement uses TRBV7-2 and TRBJ2-7; 9 nucleotides agree with TRBD1. J lost 4 bases, V lost 4 bases, and 5 bases had no gene match. This CDR3 has 14 residues. Per the germline V gene, CDR1 is SGHTA and CDR2 is FQGNSA. CDR3: CASSSDRGRYEQYF. The CDR3 coding sequence is TGTGCCAGCAGCTCAGACAGGGGGAGGTACGAGCAGTACTTC.

This clonotype was seen more than once but under ten times. The rearrangement joins TRBV18 to TRBJ1-6; the D is unclear. This CDR3 has 13 residues. Trimming cost V 3 bases and J 5 bases, with 5 bases left between them. Germline CDR1 reads KGHSH; CDR2 reads LQKENI. The CDR3 protein is CASSPSNNSPLHF. The DNA for the CDR3 is TGTGCCAGCTCACCTTCTAATAATTCACCCCTCCACTTT.

The V call is TRBV15, the J call TRBJ2-7, with 11 bases fitting TRBD2. The CDR3 is 15 amino acids. V dropped 1 base and J dropped 5; count of bases not matched to a gene: 4. In germline, CDR1 is LNHNV, CDR2 YYDKDF (reference sequence). In DNA form, the CDR3 reads TGTGCCACCAGCAGAGCACTAGCGGGAGTGCACGAGCAGTACTTC. Translation: CATSRALAGVHEQYF. Supplemented by reference TRBV15 and TRBJ2-7, the full variable domain reads DAMVIQNPRYQVTQFGKPVTLSCSQTLNHNVMYWYQQKSSQAPKLLFHYYDKDFNNEADTPDNFQSRRPNTSFCFLDIRSPGLGDTAMYLCATSRALAGVHEQYFGPGTRLTVT.

The CDR3 is CASSLYRLAGSTDTQYF. CDR3 nucleotide sequence: TGTGCCAGCAGCTTATATCGACTAGCGGGAAGCACAGATACGCAGTATTTT. The J gene is TRBJ2-3, the V gene TRBV7-2; 11 bases are shared with TRBD2. V shed 2 bases, J shed 0 bases, and the junction held 4 bases outside the gene matches. CDR1 is SGHTA and CDR2 is FQGNSA in the germline V gene. The CDR3 has 17 residues. Looking up the rest from reference TRBV7-2 and TRBJ2-3 gives the full variable domain: GAGVSQSPSNKVTEKGKDVELRCDPISGHTALYWYRQSLGQGLEFLIYFQGNSAPDKSGLPSDRFSAERTGGSVSTLTIQRTQQEDSAVYLCASSLYRLAGSTDTQYFGPGTRLTVL.

The chain uses TRBV6-2 or TRBV6-3 and TRBJ1-6; TRBD1 matches 10 bases. There are 14 residues in the CDR3. CDR1 and CDR2 (germline): MNHEY, SVGEGT. J was trimmed by 10 bases and V by 6 bases; bases with no gene match: 6. Here the CDR3 reads CASRGGQGLSPLHF. The CDR3 nucleotides are TGTGCCAGCAGAGGGGGACAGGGGTTATCACCCCTCCACTTT.

The V and J genes are TRBV7-2 and TRBJ2-7, with TRBD2 matching over 10 bases. V dropped 6 bases and J dropped 4; count of bases not matched to a gene: 6. This CDR3 has 14 amino acids. Germline values: CDR1 SGHTA, CDR2 FQGNSA. The CDR3 here is CASSLASGGYEQYF. The CDR3 nucleotides read TGTGCCAGCAGTTTGGCTAGCGGGGGATACGAGCAGTACTTC.

This clonotype came up a few times. The rearrangement joins TRBV4-1 to TRBJ1-5; D ambiguous. Germline CDR1 and CDR2: MGHRA and YSYEKL. The CDR3 extends over 15 amino acids. V was pared by 1 base and J by 7 bases, with 14 bases between. CDR3 coding DNA: TGCGCCAGCAGCCAAGTGTCAGGATCTAACCAGCCCCAGCATTTT. Amino acids: CASSQVSGSNQPQHF.

The V gene is TRBV29-1, the J gene TRBJ2-7; D unclear. Germline V gene sequence: CDR1 SQVTM, CDR2 ANQGSEA. The V end was cut by 4 bases, the J end by 3 bases, with 10 bases between. CDR3 size: 12 residues. CDR3 in amino acids: CSVVSEDYEQYF. CDR3 in DNA: TGCAGCGTTGTCTCCGAAGACTACGAGCAGTACTTC.

The rearrangement joins TRBV4-1 to TRBJ1-2; possibly TRBD1 for D (6 bases). This CDR3 has 16 amino acids. The V end lost 0 bases, the J end lost 4 bases, and 15 bases lay between the germline ends. Looked up from germline, CDR1 is MGHRA and CDR2 is YSYEKL. In DNA, the CDR3 is TGCGCCAGCAGCCAAGAAGGTCCCAGGGGCGCCTATGGCTACACCTTC. This sequence encodes CASSQEGPRGAYGYTF.

This rearrangement joins TRBV15 to TRBJ1-1; TRBD1 agrees at 7 bases. The CDR3 contains 13 residues. Germline trimming cut 5 bases from V and 6 bases from J; bases unmatched to any gene: 6. Germline CDR1 LNHNV, CDR2 YYDKDF (reference sequence). CDR3 protein: CATSDRDGAEAFF. The CDR3 bases are TGTGCCACCAGCGACAGGGATGGGGCTGAAGCTTTCTTT.

This clonotype has just one count. Sequence at one end of the junction differs from germline and may be a read error. CDR3 nucleotide sequence: TGTGCCTGGAGTGTAGGGAATAGATTCGACGAGCAGCACTTC. The encoded protein is CAWSVGNRFDEQHF. This chain connects TRBV30 to TRBJ2-7; D gene unclear. The germline gives CDR1 GTSNPN, CDR2 SVGIG (reference sequence). The CDR3 spans 14 residues.

The V and J genes are TRBV20-1 and TRBJ2-7; D might be TRBD1 (6 bases). V lost 5 bases and J 3 bases, leaving 8 bases between the germline ends. The CDR3 spans 11 residues. Germline lookup yields CDR1 DFQATT and CDR2 SNEGSKA (reference sequence). The CDR3 sequence: CSAHRDYEQYF. Written as DNA, the CDR3 is TGCAGTGCTCACAGGGACTACGAGCAGTACTTC.

This clonotype was recorded at least ten times. The chain recombines TRBV2 with TRBJ2-7; possible D gene TRBD2, 6 bases. The CDR3 length is 12 residues. V was clipped by 6 bases and J by 3 bases, with 9 bases between them. Germline CDR1 reads SNHLY; CDR2 reads FYNNEI. In DNA form, the CDR3 reads TGTGCCAGCAGGCCGGACTACTACGAGCAGTACTTC. Its protein product is CASRPDYYEQYF. Combining the CDR3 with reference TRBV2 and TRBJ2-7 gives the whole variable domain EPEVTQTPSHQVTQMGQEVILRCVPISNHLYFYWYRQILGQKVEFLVSFYNNEISEKSEIFDDQFSVERPDGSNFTLKIRSTKLEDSAMYFCASRPDYYEQYFGPGTRLTVT.

For this clonotype: The CDR3 does not close with the conserved phenylalanine or tryptophan, likely indicating a read error. The chain employs TRBV2 and TRBJ2-3; D remains ambiguous. Germline V CDR1 and CDR2: SNHLY, FYNNEI. The CDR3 is 15 residues long. Trimming removed 6 bases from V and 1 base from J, with 14 bases in between. The CDR3 nucleotides read TGTGCCAGCAGGGATCTAGAAGTCGGCACAGATACGCAGTATTCT. Translated, it gives CASRDLEVGTDTQYS.

This chain uses TRBV19 with TRBJ2-1; 9 positions agree with TRBD1. The CDR3 is 16 residues long. Per the germline V gene, CDR1 is LNHDA and CDR2 is SQIVND (reference sequence). With 5 bases clipped from V and 8 bases from J, the junction kept 13 bases outside the gene matches. In nucleotides, the CDR3 is TGTGCCAGTAGTCAATACGGACAGGGGATAGGTTATGAGCAGTTCTTC. It yields the protein CASSQYGQGIGYEQFF.

The chain joins TRBV2 to TRBJ1-1; 7 nucleotides line up with TRBD1. This CDR3 has 13 amino acids. V lost 6 bases, J lost 4 bases, and 5 bases stayed unmatched. Germline V CDR1 and CDR2: SNHLY, FYNNEI. CDR3: CASRTGSATEAFF. The CDR3 DNA reads TGTGCCAGCAGGACAGGGTCGGCCACTGAAGCTTTCTTT. The full variable domain, in which reference TRBV2 and TRBJ1-1 provide the parts outside the CDR3, is EPEVTQTPSHQVTQMGQEVILRCVPISNHLYFYWYRQILGQKVEFLVSFYNNEISEKSEIFDDQFSVERPDGSNFTLKIRSTKLEDSAMYFCASRTGSATEAFFGQGTRLTVV.

This rearrangement joins TRBV5-1 to TRBJ1-1; no reliable D call. Trimming cost V 0 bases and J 0 bases, with 6 bases left between them. This CDR3 has 14 amino acids. Germline V gives CDR1 SGHRS, CDR2 YFSETQ. This CDR3 is CASSLARMNTEAFF. The DNA for the CDR3 is TGCGCCAGCAGCTTGGCTCGGATGAACACTGAAGCTTTCTTT.

This sequence joins TRBV7-2 and TRBJ1-1, with 11 bases that match TRBD1. The CDR3 consists of 14 residues. CDR1 and CDR2 from the germline V gene are SGHTA and FQGNSA. The V gene end was trimmed by 2 bases and the J gene end by 9 bases; junction bases not matched to a gene: 5. CDR3 in DNA: TGTGCCAGCAGCTTAAGGACAGGGGGCAGGCAAGCTTTCTTT. The encoded protein is CASSLRTGGRQAFF.

Worth noting for this clonotype: Its ends do not fully match the called genes, so a read error is possible. This chain uses TRBV20-1 with TRBJ2-1, with TRBD2 matching 7 bases. The CDR3 is 17 amino acids. Germline-derived CDR1 and CDR2 are DFQATT and SNEGSKA (reference sequence). The CDR3 DNA reads TGCGGTGCTAGAACATACGAGCGGGAAGCAACCTACAATGAGCAGTTCTTC. Its translation: CGARTYEREATYNEQFF.

This clonotype was observed a handful of times. This rearrangement joins TRBV10-3 to TRBJ1-2; D remains unclear. V lost 0 bases and J lost 7, with 9 bases in between. The CDR3 loop spans 13 amino acids. CDR1 is ENHRY, CDR2 SYGVKD, per germline. The CDR3, as DNA: TGTGCCATCAGTGAGTCGATGGGAGGTGGCTACACCTTC. This sequence encodes CAISESMGGGYTF.

The V call is TRBV5-1, the J call TRBJ2-7; tentative D call: TRBD2 (5 bases). Trimming left V 4 bases short and J 2 bases short, with 10 bases between. The germline V gene has CDR1 SGHRS and CDR2 YFSETQ. The CDR3 consists of 13 residues. Here the CDR3 reads CASSGGRPYEQYF. DNA of the CDR3: TGCGCCAGCAGCGGAGGACGGCCCTACGAGCAGTACTTC.

This rearrangement joins TRBV20-1 to TRBJ1-6; no definite D call. This CDR3 has 13 amino acids. Trimming took off 3 bases at V and 10 bases at J, with 13 bases between the two ends. Germline lookup yields CDR1 DFQATT and CDR2 SNEGSKA (reference sequence). CDR3 region: CSASAVLGSPLHF. For the CDR3, the DNA is TGCAGTGCTAGTGCGGTGCTTGGGTCACCCCTCCACTTT.

V gene TRBV20-1 combines with J gene TRBJ1-1, with TRBD1 identical over 8 bases. Losses at the gene ends were 1 base for V and 4 bases for J; bases not matched to a gene: 20. From germline, CDR1 is DFQATT and CDR2 SNEGSKA (reference sequence). The CDR3 has 19 residues. For the CDR3, the DNA is TGCAGTGCTAGAGGCGGAAAAAATTGGGACAGGCCGATGAGCACTGAAGCTTTCTTT. It specifies CSARGGKNWDRPMSTEAFF.

Points on this clonotype: Its ends do not fully match the called genes, so a read error is possible. The chain joins TRBV14 to TRBJ2-3, with 8 bases lining up with TRBD2. CDR1 is SGHDN, CDR2 FVKESK, per germline. The CDR3 has 18 residues. CDR3 nucleotide sequence: TGTGCCAGCAGCCAAGATCTGGGGCTAGCGGGTCGCACAGATACGCGGTATTTT. Encoded protein: CASSQDLGLAGRTDTRYF.

The J gene is TRBJ1-6, the V gene TRBV9; D uncertain. The CDR3 sequence is 15 residues long. V lost 6 bases, J lost 8 bases, and 18 bases lay in between. In germline, CDR1 is SGDLS, CDR2 YYNGEE. CDR3 nucleotides: TGTGCCAGCACCCCAGATGGCGGGCGGGATTCACCCCTCCACTTT. Amino acid sequence: CASTPDGGRDSPLHF.

The chain carries TRBV7-9 and TRBJ1-1; D gene ambiguous. CDR1 SEHNR and CDR2 FQNEAQ come from the germline V gene (reference sequence). The V end was cut by 5 bases, the J end by 1 base, with 11 bases between. This CDR3 has 14 residues. The CDR3 protein is CASSPVAGNTEAFF. The CDR3 DNA is TGTGCCAGCAGCCCGGTGGCAGGGAACACTGAAGCTTTCTTT.

About this clonotype: A read error may be the cause here, since a much bigger clone is one base away. The chain has TRBV25-1 and TRBJ2-1, with D perhaps TRBD1 or TRBD2 (7 bases each). Germline CDR1 is MGHDK and CDR2 is SYGVNS. The CDR3 covers 14 residues. The germline V and J ends were trimmed by 3 bases and 13 bases, with 19 bases remaining between them. This chain's CDR3 is CASSDQGEGETQFF. The CDR3 nucleotides read TGTGCCAGCAGTGACCAGGGGGAGGGGGAGACCCAGTTCTTC.

This clonotype was detected many times. The chain couples TRBV10-3 to TRBJ2-5; D remains unclear. Trimming shortened V by 4 bases and J by 5 bases, and 5 bases separated the two germline ends. The CDR3 length is 11 residues. Per germline, CDR1 ENHRY and CDR2 SYGVKD. The CDR3 nucleotides read TGTGCCATCAGTGGAGGTGAGACCCAGTACTTC. Translation gives CAISGGETQYF.